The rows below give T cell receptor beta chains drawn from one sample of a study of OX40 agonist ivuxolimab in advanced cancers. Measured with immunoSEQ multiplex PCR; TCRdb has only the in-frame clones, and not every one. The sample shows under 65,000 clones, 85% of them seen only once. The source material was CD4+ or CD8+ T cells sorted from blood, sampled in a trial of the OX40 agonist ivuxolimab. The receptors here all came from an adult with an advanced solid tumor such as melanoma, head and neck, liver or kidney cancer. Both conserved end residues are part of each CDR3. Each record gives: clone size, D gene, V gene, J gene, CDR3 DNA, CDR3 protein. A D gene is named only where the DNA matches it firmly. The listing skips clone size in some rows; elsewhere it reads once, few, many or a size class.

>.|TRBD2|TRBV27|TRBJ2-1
TGTGCCAGCAGTTTAGGAGCGGGGGGCCGCAATGAGCAGTTCTTC
CASSLGAGGRNEQFF
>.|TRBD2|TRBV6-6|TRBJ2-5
TGTGCCAGCAGTCCCCCCCCTAGCGGGGAAGAGACCCAGTACTTC
CASSPPPSGEETQYF
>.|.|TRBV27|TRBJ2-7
TGTGCCAGCAGTTTATATCGGGGGTGGAGCGAGCAGTACTTC
CASSLYRGWSEQYF
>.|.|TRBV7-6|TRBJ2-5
TGTGCCACCGGATGGGTAGGGGAGACCCAGTACTTC
CATGWVGETQYF
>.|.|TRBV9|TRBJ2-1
TGTGCCAGCAGCCCTCCCGGGGTCAATGAGCAGTTCTTC
CASSPPGVNEQFF
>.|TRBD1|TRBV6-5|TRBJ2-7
TGTGCCAGTGCGGGACAGGGAGGACACGAGCAGTACTTC
CASAGQGGHEQYF
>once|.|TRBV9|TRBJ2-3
TGTGCCAGCAGCGTAGGGGATAGTCTTCCAGATACGCAGTATTTT
CASSVGDSLPDTQYF
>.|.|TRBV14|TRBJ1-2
TGTGCCAGCAGCCAAGATCCCGGGAGCAACTATGGCTACACCTTC
CASSQDPGSNYGYTF
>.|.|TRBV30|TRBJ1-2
TGTGCCTTCCGGGGGGCCGTGGGGGATGGCTACACCTTC
CAFRGAVGDGYTF
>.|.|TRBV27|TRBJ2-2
TGTGCCAGCAGTGCCACAACAGGGATCTGGGAGCTGTTTTTT
CASSATTGIWELFF
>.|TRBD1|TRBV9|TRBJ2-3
TGTGCCAGCAGCGTCGACAGGGGAGCGTATACGCAGTATTTT
CASSVDRGAYTQYF
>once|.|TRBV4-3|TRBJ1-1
TGCGCCAGCAGCCAAGAAGTTACGGGGGGCAAAATGAACACTGAAGCTTTCTTT
CASSQEVTGGKMNTEAFF
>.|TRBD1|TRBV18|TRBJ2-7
TGTGCCAGCTCCCGTCCCGGGACAGGGATCGAGCAGTACTTC
CASSRPGTGIEQYF
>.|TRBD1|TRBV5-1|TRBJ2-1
TGCGCCAGCAGCTCTGGGACAGGGGAGGCCAATGAGCAGTTCTTC
CASSSGTGEANEQFF
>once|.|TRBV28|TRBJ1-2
TGTGCCAGCAGTTTAGTCAGGCAGGGGAACTATGGCTACACCTTC
CASSLVRQGNYGYTF
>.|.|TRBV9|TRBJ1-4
TGTGCCAGCAGCCCGGGACCTCCGACCTCTTTCTCTAATGAAAAACTGTTTTTT
CASSPGPPTSFSNEKLFF
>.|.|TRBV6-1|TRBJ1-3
TGTGCCAGCAGAGACGGGTTAAGCTCTGGAAACACCATATATTTT
CASRDGLSSGNTIYF
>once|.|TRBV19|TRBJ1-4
TGTGCCACGCAGGGTTCTACTAATGAAAAACTGTTTTTT
CATQGSTNEKLFF
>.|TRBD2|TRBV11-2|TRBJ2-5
TGTGCCAGCAGCTTGGGACTAGCGGGGGTAGAGACCCAGTACTTC
CASSLGLAGVETQYF
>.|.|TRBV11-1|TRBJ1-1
TGTGCCAGCAGCTTAGGGCGGACTGAAGCTTTCTTT
CASSLGRTEAFF
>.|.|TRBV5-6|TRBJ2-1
TGTGCCAGCAGCTTAGGCGGAAAATTGTACAATGAGCAGTTCTTC
CASSLGGKLYNEQFF
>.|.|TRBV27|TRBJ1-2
TGTGCCAGCAGTTTCAGTCCTACTAACTATGGCTACACCTTC
CASSFSPTNYGYTF
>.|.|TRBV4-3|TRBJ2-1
TGCGCCAGCAGGGACTCAAGCTCCTACAATGAGCAGTTCTTC
CASRDSSSYNEQFF
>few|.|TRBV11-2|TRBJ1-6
TGTGCCAGCAGCTTAGCTTGGGATCTAAATTCACCCCTCCACTTT
CASSLAWDLNSPLHF
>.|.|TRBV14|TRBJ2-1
TGTGCCAGCAGCCGCCAGACCCGCGCAGGGATAGAATTCTTC
CASSRQTRAGIEFF
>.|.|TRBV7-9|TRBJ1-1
TGTGCCAGCACTTGGCAGGACGCGTCTGAAGCTTTCTTT
CASTWQDASEAFF
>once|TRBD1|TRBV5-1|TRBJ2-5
TGCGCCAGCAGCAGGACAGGGGGCCAAGAGACCCAGTACTTC
CASSRTGGQETQYF